The rows below give T cell receptor beta chains drawn from one sample of a study of blood T cell repertoires in COVID-19. TCRdb's table, derived via immunoSEQ multiplex PCR, lists solely in-frame clones and lacks some. Of roughly 120,000 clones listed, about nine tenths are singletons. Sequenced: peripheral blood. Receptors were obtained from a man between 60 and 75 years old with COVID-19, enrolled during active disease. Each CDR3 is given with its conserved first and last residue. The D gene is left open where the match is weak. Some rows have no size entry. The others give once, few or many, or a class for an expanded clone.

V	size	D	J	DNA	CDR3
TRBV7-9	.	.	TRBJ1-6	TGTGCCAGCAGCACTAGAGGGACAAAGAATTCACCCCTCCACTTT	CASSTRGTKNSPLHF
TRBV2	.	.	TRBJ1-4	TGTGCCAGTCAGGGAAATCGGAATGAAAAACTGTTTTTT	CASQGNRNEKLFF
TRBV7-9	.	.	TRBJ1-1	TGTGCCAGCAGCCCTATTGGGCAGAACACTGAAGCTTTCTTT	CASSPIGQNTEAFF
TRBV7-9	.	TRBD2	TRBJ2-5	TGTGCCAGCAGCTCCGGACTAGAGTCTGGGACCCAGTACTTC	CASSSGLESGTQYF
TRBV18	few	TRBD1	TRBJ2-7	TGTGCCAGCTCATCACGGACAGGAGTCGAGGGCGAGCAGTACTTC	CASSSRTGVEGEQYF
TRBV5-6	few	TRBD1	TRBJ2-7	TGTGCCAGCAACTTACAGGGGGCGTACGAGCAGTACTTC	CASNLQGAYEQYF
TRBV11-3	.	TRBD2	TRBJ2-1	TGTGCCAGCAGCGGGACTAGCGGGAGGAGCGGCAACAATGAGCAGTTCTTC	CASSGTSGRSGNNEQFF
TRBV5-1	.	TRBD2	TRBJ2-3	TGCGCCAGCTGGGGGGGTACAGATACGCAGTATTTT	CASWGGTDTQYF
TRBV7-3	.	.	TRBJ2-6	TGTGCCAGCAGCGAGACAGTTATCTCTGGGGCCAACGTCCTGACTTTC	CASSETVISGANVLTF
TRBV5-1	.	TRBD1	TRBJ2-1	TGCGCCAGCAGCTTGGCCCGACAGGGCAATGAGCAGTTCTTC	CASSLARQGNEQFF
TRBV15	once	TRBD1	TRBJ2-2	TGTGCCACCAGCAGAGCGGACAGGGGAGGCACCGGGGAGCTGTTTTTT	CATSRADRGGTGELFF
TRBV11-2	.	.	TRBJ2-3	TGTGCCAGCAGCTTAAGCGGGCCCACAGATACGCAGTATTTT	CASSLSGPTDTQYF
TRBV6-5	.	.	TRBJ2-7	TGTGCCAGCAGTCAGATAACGGGGGGCGTCGACGAGCAGTACTTC	CASSQITGGVDEQYF
TRBV3-1/TRBV3-2	.	TRBD1	TRBJ1-2	TGTGCCAGCAGCCAAAACCAGGGGGCGAGCTATGGCTACACCTTC	CASSQNQGASYGYTF
TRBV18	.	TRBD2	TRBJ2-3	TGTGCCGGGGGAGCGGGAGTAACAGATACGCAGTATTTT	CAGGAGVTDTQYF
TRBV29-1	.	.	TRBJ2-1	TGCAGCGTTGAAGGATCGGACCGGGAGAACTCCTACAATGAGCAGTTCTTC	CSVEGSDRENSYNEQFF